This T cell receptor beta chain was retrieved from a study of vaccination effects on CD4 cells after COVID-19. Across the whole study: Sampling occurred a median 72 days post second dose, range 14 to 241. General study results and limits: Only 1 of 255 vaccine-induced clones from healthy vaccinees cross-reacted with common cold coronaviruses.

Clones were sequenced by immunoSEQ multiplex PCR, and TCRdb holds only the in-frame ones, with some missing. The sample lists fewer than 75,000 clones, under 80% seen once, with about 2.4% in the top ten. This clone has just a few counts. What it recognizes is unknown. Following a roughly 9-day culture, CD4+ T cells were purified. Each participant was administered two doses of either the BNT162b2 or the mRNA-1273 vaccine. Researchers swapped half the medium for IL-2 medium on both days 3 and 7. The sequences come from CD4+ T cells from PBMCs cultured without peptide, collected after COVID-19 vaccination. The sequence was obtained from a human donor who received a COVID-19 vaccine.

For the CDR3, the DNA is TGCGCCAGCAGCCAAGGAGGGACAGGGCGAGAAAAACTGTTTTTT. This encodes CASSQGGTGREKLFF. The chain has TRBV4-1 and TRBJ1-4; 9 nucleotides match TRBD1. CDR3 size: 15 residues. Germline trimming cut 1 base from V and 8 bases from J; bases unmatched to any gene: 5. In germline, CDR1 is MGHRA, CDR2 YSYEKL.